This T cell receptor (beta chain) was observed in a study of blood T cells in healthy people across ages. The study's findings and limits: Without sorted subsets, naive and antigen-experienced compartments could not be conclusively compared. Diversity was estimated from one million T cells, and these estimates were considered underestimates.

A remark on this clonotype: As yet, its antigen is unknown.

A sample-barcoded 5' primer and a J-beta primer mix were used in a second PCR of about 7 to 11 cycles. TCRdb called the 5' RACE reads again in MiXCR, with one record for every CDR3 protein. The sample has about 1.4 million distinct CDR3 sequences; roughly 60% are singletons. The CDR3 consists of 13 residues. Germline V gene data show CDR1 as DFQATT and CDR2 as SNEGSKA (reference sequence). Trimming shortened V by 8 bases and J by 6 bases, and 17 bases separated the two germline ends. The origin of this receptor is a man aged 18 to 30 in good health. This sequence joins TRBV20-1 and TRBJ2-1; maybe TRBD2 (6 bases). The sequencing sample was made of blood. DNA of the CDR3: TGCAGTCCGCGACTAGTAGGCGTCAATGAGCAGTTCTTC. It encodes CSPRLVGVNEQFF.